The sequence of this T cell receptor beta chain was determined in a study of blood T cell repertoires in COVID-19. The germline V gene encodes CDR1 MDHEN and CDR2 SYDVKM. After removal of 8 bases from V and 5 bases from J, the junction contained 1 base not matched to a gene. This CDR3 comprises 11 residues. Produced via immunoSEQ multiplex PCR; TCRdb's table is partial and in-frame only. The sample includes more than 250,000 clones, roughly 84% of them seen just once. This clonotype originated in a man in his fifties or sixties with active or convalescent COVID-19. Sequencing was performed on peripheral blood. The rearrangement links TRBV28 to TRBJ1-2, with 8 bases lining up with TRBD1. CDR3 in amino acids: CASRTGYGYTF. CDR3 nucleotide sequence: TGTGCCAGCCGGACAGGGTATGGCTACACCTTC.